This paragraph reports one TCR beta chain. V lost 4 bases to trimming and J lost 8 bases, with 12 bases between them. This CDR3 comprises 13 residues. Germline CDR1 and CDR2: SGHDT and YYEEEE. This entry belongs to a study of cytomegalovirus exposure and HLA in healthy donors. Across the whole study: HLA-typed donors were the source of about 85 million unique TCRs, which an early data release held.

The PCR used 60 Vbeta and 13 Jbeta primers. Method: immunoSEQ multiplex PCR; TCRdb's copy keeps in-frame clones and lacks some. This sample carries about 110,000 clones, 82% of them seen once, and the ten largest clones take roughly 3%. This clonotype was obtained from a man aged 25-45 years in good health and CMV-seropositive. Sequencing was performed on PBMCs. This chain uses TRBV5-6 with TRBJ1-4; possibly TRBD1 for D (5 bases). The CDR3 here is CASSRTLREKLFF. In DNA form, the CDR3 reads TGTGCCAGCAGCCGGACATTGAGGGAAAAACTGTTTTTT.